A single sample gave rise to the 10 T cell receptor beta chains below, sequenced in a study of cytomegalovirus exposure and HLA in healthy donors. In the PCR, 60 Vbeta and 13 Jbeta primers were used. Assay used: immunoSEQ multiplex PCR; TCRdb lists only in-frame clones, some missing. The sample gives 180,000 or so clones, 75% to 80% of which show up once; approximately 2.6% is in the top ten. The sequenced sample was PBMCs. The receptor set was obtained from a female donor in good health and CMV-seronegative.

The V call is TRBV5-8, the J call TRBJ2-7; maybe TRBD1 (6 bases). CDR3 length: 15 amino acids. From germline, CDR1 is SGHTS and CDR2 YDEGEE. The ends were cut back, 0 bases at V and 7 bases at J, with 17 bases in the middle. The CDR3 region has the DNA TGTGCCAGCAGCTTGGGCCAGGGGAAATCGAGTGAGCAGTACTTC. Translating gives CASSLGQGKSSEQYF.

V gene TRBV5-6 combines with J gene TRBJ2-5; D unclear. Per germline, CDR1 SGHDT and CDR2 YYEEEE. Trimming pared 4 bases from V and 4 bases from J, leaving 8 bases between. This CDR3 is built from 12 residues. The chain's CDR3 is CASSLDIETQYF. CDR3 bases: TGTGCCAGCAGCCTAGATATAGAGACCCAGTACTTC.

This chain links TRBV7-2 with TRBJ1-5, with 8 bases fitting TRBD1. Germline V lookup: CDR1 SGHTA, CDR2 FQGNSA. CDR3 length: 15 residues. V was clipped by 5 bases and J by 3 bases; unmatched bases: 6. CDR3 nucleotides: TGTGCCAGCAGCCCGTGGACAGGGTACAATCAGCCCCAGCATTTT. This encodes CASSPWTGYNQPQHF.

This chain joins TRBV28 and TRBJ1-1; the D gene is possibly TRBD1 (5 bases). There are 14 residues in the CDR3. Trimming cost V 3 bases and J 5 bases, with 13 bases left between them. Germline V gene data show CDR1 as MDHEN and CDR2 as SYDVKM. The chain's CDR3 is CASSFVGGKTEAFF. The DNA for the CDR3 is TGTGCCAGCAGTTTTGTGGGGGGGAAGACTGAAGCTTTCTTT.

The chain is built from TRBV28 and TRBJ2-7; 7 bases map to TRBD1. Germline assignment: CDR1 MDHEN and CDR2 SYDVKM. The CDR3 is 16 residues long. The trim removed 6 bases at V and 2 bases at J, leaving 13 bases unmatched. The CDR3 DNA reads TGTGCCAGCAGCCCTGATCTAGGGACAGTTCCCTACGAGCAGTACTTC. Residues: CASSPDLGTVPYEQYF. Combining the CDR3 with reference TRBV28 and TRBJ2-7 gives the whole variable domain DVKVTQSSRYLVKRTGEKVFLECVQDMDHENMFWYRQDPGLGLRLIYFSYDVKMKEKGDIPEGYSVSREKKERFSLILESASTNQTSMYLCASSPDLGTVPYEQYFGPGTRLTVT.

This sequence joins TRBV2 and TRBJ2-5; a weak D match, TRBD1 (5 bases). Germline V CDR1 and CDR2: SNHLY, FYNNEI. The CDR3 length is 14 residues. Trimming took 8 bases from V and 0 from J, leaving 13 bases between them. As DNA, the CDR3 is TGTGCCAGCGAGGCAGACAGATACCAAGAGACCCAGTACTTC. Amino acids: CASEADRYQETQYF.

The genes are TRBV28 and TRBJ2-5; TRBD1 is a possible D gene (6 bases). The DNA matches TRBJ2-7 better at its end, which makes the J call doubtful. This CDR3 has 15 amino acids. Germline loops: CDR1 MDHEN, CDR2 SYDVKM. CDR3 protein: CASSLIRDTKHEQYF. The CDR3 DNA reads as TGTGCCAGCAGTTTGATCCGGGACACCAAACACGAGCAGTACTTC.

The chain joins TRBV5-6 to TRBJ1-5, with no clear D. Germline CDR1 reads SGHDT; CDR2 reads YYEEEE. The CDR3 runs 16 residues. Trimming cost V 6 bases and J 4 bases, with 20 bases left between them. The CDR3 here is CASTLQAGLLNQPQHF. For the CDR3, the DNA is TGTGCCAGCACCCTCCAGGCGGGCCTTCTTAATCAGCCCCAGCATTTT. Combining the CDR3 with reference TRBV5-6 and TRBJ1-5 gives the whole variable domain DAGVTQSPTHLIKTRGQQVTLRCSPKSGHDTVSWYQQALGQGPQFIFQYYEEEERQRGNFPDRFSGHQFPNYSSELNVNALLLGDSALYLCASTLQAGLLNQPQHFGDGTRLSIL.

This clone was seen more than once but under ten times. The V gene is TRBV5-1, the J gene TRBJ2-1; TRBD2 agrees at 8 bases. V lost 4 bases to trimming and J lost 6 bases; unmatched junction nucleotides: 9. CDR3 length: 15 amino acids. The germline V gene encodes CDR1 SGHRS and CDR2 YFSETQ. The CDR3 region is CASSLSGDGFNEQFF. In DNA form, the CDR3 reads TGCGCCAGCAGCCTTAGCGGGGACGGGTTCAATGAGCAGTTCTTC.

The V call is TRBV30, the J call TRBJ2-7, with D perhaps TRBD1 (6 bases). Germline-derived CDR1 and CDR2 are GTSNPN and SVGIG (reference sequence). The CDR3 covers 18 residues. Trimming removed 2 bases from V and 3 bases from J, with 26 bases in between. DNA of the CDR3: TGTGCCTGGAGTACCGGGACATCCTCTATCCTCCCCCACTACGAGCAGTACTTC. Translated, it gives CAWSTGTSSILPHYEQYF.